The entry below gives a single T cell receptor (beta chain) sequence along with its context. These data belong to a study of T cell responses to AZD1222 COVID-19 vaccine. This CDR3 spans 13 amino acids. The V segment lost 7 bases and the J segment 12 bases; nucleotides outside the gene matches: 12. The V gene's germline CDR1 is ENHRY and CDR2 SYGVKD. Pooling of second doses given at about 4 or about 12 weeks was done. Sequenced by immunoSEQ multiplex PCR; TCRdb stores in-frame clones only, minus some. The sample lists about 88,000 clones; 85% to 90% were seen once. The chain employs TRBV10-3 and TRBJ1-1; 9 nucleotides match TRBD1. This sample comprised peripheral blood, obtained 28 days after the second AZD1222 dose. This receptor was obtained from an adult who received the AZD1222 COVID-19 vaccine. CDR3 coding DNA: TGTGCCATCAATTCCCCCCGGGACAGGGTACCTTTCTTT. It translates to CAINSPRDRVPFF.